The TCR beta chain described here comes from a study of blood T cell repertoires in COVID-19. Turning to the study itself: COVID-19 samples from acute and convalescent phases originated in the United States, Italy and Spain. Sample material is recorded as cDNA or gDNA derived from T cells, B-cell-depleted T cells, or PBMCs.

With 10 bases removed from V and 4 bases from J, the gap between germline ends came to 22 bases. Per the germline V gene, CDR1 is LNHDA and CDR2 is SQIVND (reference sequence). The CDR3 totals 16 residues. In the original analysis: Amplification of reference gene primers provided the estimated nucleated cell counts. TCRdb's table, derived via immunoSEQ multiplex PCR, lists solely in-frame clones and lacks some. V and J calls plus clone size are reproduced from that table; the DNA served to infer D and trimming. The repertoire holds over 400,000 clones, approximately 85% seen once, with more than 3% in the top ten.

The sequenced sample consisted of peripheral blood. This sequence was found in a human donor in a cohort sampled during active COVID-19. The chain joins TRBV19 to TRBJ2-2, with TRBD1 as a possible D gene (6 bases). The CDR3 sequence is CATNPELPRGTGELFF. The CDR3 coding sequence is TGTGCCACCAACCCAGAGCTCCCCAGGGGCACCGGGGAGCTGTTTTTT.